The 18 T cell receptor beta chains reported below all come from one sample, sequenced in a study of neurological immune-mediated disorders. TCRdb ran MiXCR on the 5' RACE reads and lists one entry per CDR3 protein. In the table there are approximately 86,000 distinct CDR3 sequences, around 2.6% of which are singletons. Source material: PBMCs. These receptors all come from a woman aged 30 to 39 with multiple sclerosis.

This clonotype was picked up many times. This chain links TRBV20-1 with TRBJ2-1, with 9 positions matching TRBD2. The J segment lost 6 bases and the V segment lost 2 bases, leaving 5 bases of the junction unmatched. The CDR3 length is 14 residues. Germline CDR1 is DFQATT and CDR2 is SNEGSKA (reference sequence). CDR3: CSARSAGGPNEQFF. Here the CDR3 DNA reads TGCAGTGCTAGATCAGCGGGAGGTCCCAATGAGCAGTTCTTC.

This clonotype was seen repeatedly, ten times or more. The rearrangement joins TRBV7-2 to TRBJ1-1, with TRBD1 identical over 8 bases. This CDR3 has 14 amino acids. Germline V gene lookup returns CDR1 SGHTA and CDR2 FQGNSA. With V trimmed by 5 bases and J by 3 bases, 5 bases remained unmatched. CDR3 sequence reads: CASSPQGVDTEAFF. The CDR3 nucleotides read TGTGCCAGCAGCCCACAGGGGGTGGACACTGAAGCTTTCTTT.

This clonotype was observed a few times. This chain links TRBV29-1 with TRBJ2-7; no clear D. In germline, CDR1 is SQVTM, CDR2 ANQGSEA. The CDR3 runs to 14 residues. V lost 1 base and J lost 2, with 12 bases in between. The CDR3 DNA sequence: TGCAGCGTTGAAGGGACGGAAATTCCCTACGAGCAGTACTTC. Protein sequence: CSVEGTEIPYEQYF.

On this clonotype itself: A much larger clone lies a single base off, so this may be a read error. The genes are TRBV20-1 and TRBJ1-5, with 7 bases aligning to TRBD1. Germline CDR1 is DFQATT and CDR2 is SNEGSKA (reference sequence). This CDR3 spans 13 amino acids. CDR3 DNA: TGCAGTGCTAGCAGGGACAGCAATCAGCCCCAGAATTTT. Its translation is CSASRDSNQPQNF.

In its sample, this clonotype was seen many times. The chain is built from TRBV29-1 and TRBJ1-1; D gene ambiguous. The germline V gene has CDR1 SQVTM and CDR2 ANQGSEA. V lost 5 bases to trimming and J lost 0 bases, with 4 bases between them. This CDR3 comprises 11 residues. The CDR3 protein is CSVQVNTEAFF. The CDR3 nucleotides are TGCAGCGTTCAAGTGAACACTGAAGCTTTCTTT.

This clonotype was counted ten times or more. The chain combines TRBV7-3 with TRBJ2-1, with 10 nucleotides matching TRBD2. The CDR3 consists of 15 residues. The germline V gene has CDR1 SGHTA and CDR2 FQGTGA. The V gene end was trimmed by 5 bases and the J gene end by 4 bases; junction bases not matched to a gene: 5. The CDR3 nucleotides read TGTGCCAGCAGCCGCCTAGCGGGAGATTACAATGAGCAGTTCTTC. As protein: CASSRLAGDYNEQFF.

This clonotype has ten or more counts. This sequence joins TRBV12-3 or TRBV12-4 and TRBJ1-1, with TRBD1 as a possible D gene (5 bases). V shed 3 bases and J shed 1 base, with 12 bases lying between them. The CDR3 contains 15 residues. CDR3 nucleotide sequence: TGTGCCAGCAGTTTTCCGGGACGGAGGAACACTGAAGCTTTCTTT. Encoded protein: CASSFPGRRNTEAFF.

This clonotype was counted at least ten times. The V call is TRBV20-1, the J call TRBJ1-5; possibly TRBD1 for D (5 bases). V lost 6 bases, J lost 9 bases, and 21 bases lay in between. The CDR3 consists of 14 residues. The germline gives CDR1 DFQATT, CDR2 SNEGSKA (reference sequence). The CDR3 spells CSAFAGGTGRPQHF. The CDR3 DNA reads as TGCAGTGCATTCGCGGGGGGGACCGGTAGGCCCCAGCATTTT.

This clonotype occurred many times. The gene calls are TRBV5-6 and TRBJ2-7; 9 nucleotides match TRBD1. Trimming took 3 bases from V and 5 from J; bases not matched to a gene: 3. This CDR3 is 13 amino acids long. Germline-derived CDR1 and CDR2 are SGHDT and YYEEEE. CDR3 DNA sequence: TGTGCCAGCAGCTGGGACAGGGAGAACGAGCAGTACTTC. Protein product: CASSWDRENEQYF.

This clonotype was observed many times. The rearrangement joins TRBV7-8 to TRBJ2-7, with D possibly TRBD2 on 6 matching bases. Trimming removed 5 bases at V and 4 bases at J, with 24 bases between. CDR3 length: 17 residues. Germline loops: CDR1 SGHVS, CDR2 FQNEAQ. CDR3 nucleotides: TGTGCCAGCAGCCAATCGGCCCAGCGCGGGGCCTTTTACGAGCAGTACTTC. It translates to CASSQSAQRGAFYEQYF.

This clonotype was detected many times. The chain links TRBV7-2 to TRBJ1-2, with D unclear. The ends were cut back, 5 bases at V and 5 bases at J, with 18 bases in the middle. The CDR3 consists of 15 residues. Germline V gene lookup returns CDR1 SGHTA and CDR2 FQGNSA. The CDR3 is CASSPQSGIGYGYTF. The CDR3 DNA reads TGTGCCAGCAGCCCCCAGTCCGGGATCGGGTATGGCTACACCTTC.

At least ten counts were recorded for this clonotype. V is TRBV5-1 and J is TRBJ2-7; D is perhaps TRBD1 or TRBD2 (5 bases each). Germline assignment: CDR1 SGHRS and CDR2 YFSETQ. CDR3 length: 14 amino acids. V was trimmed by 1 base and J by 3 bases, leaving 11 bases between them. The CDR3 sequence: CASSLTHGGYEQYF. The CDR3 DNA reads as TGCGCCAGCAGCTTGACCCATGGGGGCTACGAGCAGTACTTC. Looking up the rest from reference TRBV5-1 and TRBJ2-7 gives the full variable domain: KAGVTQTPRYLIKTRGQQVTLSCSPISGHRSVSWYQQTPGQGLQFLFEYFSETQRNKGNFPGRFSGRQFSNSRSEMNVSTLELGDSALYLCASSLTHGGYEQYFGPGTRLTVT.

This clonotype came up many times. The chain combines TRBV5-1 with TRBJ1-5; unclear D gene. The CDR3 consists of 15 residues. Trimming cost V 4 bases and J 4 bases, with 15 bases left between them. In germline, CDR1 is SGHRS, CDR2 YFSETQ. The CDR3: CASSIPREWNQPQHF. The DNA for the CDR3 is TGCGCCAGCAGCATTCCCCGGGAATGGAATCAGCCCCAGCATTTT.

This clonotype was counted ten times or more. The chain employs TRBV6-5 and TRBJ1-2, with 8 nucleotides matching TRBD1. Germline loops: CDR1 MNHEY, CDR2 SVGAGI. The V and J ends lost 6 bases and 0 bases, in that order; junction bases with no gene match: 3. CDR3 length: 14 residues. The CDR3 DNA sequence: TGTGCCAGCAGCCGGGACAGGACTAACTATGGCTACACCTTC. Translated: CASSRDRTNYGYTF.

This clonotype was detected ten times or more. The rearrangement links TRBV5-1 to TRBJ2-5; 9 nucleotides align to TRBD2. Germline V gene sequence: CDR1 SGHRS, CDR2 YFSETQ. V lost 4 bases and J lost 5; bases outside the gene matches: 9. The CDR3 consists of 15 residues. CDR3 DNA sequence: TGCGCCAGCAGCCGAGGAGCAGCGGGAGGCGAGACCCAGTACTTC. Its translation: CASSRGAAGGETQYF.

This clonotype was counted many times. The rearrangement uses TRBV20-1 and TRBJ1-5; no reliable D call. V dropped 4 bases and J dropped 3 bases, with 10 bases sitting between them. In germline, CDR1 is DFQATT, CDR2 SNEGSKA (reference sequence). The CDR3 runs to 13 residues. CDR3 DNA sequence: TGCAGTGCTATCCGCAGAACCAATCAGCCCCAGCATTTT. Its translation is CSAIRRTNQPQHF.

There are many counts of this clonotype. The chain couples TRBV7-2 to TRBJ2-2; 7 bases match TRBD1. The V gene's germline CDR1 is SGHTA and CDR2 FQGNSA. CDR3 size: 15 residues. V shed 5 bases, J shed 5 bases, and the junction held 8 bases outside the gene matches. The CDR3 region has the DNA TGTGCCAGCAGCCTTCATACAGGGGCGACCGGGGAGCTGTTTTTT. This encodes CASSLHTGATGELFF.

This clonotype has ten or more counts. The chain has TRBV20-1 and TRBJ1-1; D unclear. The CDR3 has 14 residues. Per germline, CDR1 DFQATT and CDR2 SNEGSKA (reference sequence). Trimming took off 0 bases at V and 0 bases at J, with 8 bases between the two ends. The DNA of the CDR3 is TGCAGTGCTAGAGATCCGGGTTTGAACACTGAAGCTTTCTTT. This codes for CSARDPGLNTEAFF.